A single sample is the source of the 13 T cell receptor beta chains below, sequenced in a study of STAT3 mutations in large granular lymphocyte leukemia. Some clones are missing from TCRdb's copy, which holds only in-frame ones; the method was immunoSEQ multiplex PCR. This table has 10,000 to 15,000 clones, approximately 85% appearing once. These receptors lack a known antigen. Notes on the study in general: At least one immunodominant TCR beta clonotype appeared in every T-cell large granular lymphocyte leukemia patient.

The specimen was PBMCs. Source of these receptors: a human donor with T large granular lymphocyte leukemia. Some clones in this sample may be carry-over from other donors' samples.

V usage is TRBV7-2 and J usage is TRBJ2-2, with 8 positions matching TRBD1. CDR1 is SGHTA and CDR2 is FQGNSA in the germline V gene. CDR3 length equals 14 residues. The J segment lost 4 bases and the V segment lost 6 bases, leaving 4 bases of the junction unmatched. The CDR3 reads CASRRQGSTGELFF. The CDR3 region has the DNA TGTGCCAGCAGACGACAGGGGTCCACCGGGGAGCTGTTTTTT.

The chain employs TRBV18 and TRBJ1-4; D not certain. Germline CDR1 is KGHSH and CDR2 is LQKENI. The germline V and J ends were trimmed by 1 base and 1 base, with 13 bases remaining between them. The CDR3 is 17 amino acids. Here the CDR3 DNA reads TGTGCCAGCTCACCACGGGCCGGCGTTCAAACTAATGAAAAACTGTTTTTT. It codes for CASSPRAGVQTNEKLFF.

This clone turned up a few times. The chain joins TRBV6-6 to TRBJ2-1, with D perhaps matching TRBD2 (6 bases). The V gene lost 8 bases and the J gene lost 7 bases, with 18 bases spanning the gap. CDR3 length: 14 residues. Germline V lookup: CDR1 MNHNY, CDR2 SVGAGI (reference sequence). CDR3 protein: CASYPSGAHNEQFF. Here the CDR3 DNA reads TGTGCCAGCTATCCTTCGGGAGCTCATAATGAGCAGTTCTTC.

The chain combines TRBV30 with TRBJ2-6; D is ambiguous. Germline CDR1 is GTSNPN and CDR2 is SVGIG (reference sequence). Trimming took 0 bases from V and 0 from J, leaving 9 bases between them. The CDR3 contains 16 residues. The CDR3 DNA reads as TGTGCCTGGAGTGTAGAAGTCCCCTCTGGGGCCAACGTCCTGACTTTC. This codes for CAWSVEVPSGANVLTF.

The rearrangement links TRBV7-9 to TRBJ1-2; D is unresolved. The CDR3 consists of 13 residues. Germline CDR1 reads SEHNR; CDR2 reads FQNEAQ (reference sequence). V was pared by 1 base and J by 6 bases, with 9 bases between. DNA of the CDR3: TGTGCCAGCAGCTTAGAAGGGAATAATGGCTACACCTTC. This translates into CASSLEGNNGYTF.

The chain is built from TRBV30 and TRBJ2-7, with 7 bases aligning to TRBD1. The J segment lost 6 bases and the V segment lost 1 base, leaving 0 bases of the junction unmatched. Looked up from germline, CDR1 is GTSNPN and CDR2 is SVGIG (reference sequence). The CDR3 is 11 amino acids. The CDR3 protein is CAWSDRGEQYF. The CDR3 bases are TGTGCCTGGAGTGACAGGGGCGAGCAGTACTTC.

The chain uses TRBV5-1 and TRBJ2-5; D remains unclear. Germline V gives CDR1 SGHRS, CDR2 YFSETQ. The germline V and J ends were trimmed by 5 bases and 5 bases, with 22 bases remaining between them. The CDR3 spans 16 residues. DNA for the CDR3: TGCGCCAGCAGGGCGGTAGCCTGGTATAATTCGGAGACCCAGTACTTC. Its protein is CASRAVAWYNSETQYF.

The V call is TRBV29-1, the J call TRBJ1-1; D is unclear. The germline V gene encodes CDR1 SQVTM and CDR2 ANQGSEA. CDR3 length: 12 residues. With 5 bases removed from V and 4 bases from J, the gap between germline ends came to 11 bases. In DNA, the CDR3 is TGCAGCGTTCACCACGGGGTCACTGAAGCTTTCTTT. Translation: CSVHHGVTEAFF.

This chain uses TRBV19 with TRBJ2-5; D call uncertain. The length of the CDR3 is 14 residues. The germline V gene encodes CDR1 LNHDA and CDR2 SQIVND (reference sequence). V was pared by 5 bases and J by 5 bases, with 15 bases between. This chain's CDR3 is CASSAYGMGETQYF. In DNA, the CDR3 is TGTGCCAGTAGTGCCTATGGGATGGGGGAGACCCAGTACTTC.

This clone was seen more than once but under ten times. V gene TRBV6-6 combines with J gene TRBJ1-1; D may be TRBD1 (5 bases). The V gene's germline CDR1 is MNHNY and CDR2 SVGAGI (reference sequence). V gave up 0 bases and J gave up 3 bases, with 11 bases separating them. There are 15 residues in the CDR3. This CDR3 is CASSYSGGSDTEAFF. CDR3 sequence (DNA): TGTGCCAGCAGTTACTCGGGGGGGTCGGACACTGAAGCTTTCTTT.

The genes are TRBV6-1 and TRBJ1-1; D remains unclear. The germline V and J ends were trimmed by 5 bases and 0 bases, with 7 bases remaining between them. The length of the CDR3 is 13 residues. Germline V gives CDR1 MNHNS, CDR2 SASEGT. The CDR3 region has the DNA TGTGCCAGCAGTTCAAAGCTGAACACTGAAGCTTTCTTT. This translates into CASSSKLNTEAFF.

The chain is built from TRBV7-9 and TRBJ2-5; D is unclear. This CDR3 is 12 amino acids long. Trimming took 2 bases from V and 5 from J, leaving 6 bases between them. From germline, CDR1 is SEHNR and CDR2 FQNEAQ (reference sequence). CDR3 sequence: CASSLYRETQYF. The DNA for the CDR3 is TGTGCCAGCAGCTTATATCGTGAGACCCAGTACTTC.

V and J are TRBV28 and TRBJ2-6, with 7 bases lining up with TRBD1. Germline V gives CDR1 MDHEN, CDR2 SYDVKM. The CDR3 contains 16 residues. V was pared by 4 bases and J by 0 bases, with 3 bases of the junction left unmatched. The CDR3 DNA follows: TGTGCCAGCAGTTCGACAGGGATCTCTGGGGCCAACGTCCTGACTTTC. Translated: CASSSTGISGANVLTF.